What follows are 10 T cell receptor beta chains derived from one specimen sequenced in a study of shared clonotypes between healthy human individuals. The data were produced by immunoSEQ multiplex PCR, yet TCRdb's version contains in-frame clones alone and is incomplete. The data contain over 1.5 million clones, approximately 98% of them singletons. Sequenced: naive CD4+ T cells sorted from blood. Subset defined: CD45RA+ positively selected. Receptors originate from a man aged 25-45 years in good health.

This sequence joins TRBV9 and TRBJ1-1; 9 bases map to TRBD1. The CDR3 covers 14 residues. The ends lost 3 bases at V and 3 bases at J; junction bases unmatched: 3. In germline, CDR1 is SGDLS, CDR2 YYNGEE. The chain's CDR3 is CASSARTGDTEAFF. CDR3 DNA sequence: TGTGCCAGCAGCGCCCGGACAGGGGACACTGAAGCTTTCTTT.

The genes are TRBV10-1 and TRBJ2-7; no reliable D call. Trimming pared 0 bases from V and 4 bases from J, leaving 7 bases between. There are 13 residues in the CDR3. CDR1 WNHNN and CDR2 SYGVQD come from the germline V gene (reference sequence). CDR3 sequence reads: CASSESYSYEQYF. In DNA form, the CDR3 reads TGCGCCAGCAGTGAGTCCTACTCATACGAGCAGTACTTC.

This chain joins TRBV28 and TRBJ2-3; D is unresolved. Trimming took 5 bases from V and 6 from J, leaving 18 bases between them. The CDR3 contains 15 residues. Germline CDR1 and CDR2: MDHEN and SYDVKM. The CDR3 loop reads CASSPQRRFGDTQYF. The CDR3 nucleotides are TGTGCCAGCAGTCCACAACGACGATTTGGGGATACGCAGTATTTT.

V usage is TRBV2 and J usage is TRBJ1-5; no firm D call. Germline CDR1 SNHLY, CDR2 FYNNEI. CDR3 length equals 13 residues. The V end was cut by 7 bases, the J end by 6 bases, with 13 bases between. As DNA, the CDR3 is TGTGCCAGCATCGGGGAGCGCGGTCAGCCCCAGCATTTT. Translating gives CASIGERGQPQHF.

The gene calls are TRBV6-1 and TRBJ1-5; weak D call: TRBD1 (6 bases). Trimming removed 1 base from V and 4 bases from J, with 11 bases in between. The germline CDR1 and CDR2 sequences are MNHNS and SASEGT. The CDR3 covers 15 residues. As DNA, the CDR3 is TGTGCCAGCAGTGAAGAGGGCCAGGGGAATCAGCCCCAGCATTTT. It translates to CASSEEGQGNQPQHF.

V usage is TRBV10-3 and J usage is TRBJ2-6; possibly TRBD1 for D (7 bases). V was shortened by 0 bases and J by 0 bases, with 12 bases between the two germline ends. CDR1 is ENHRY and CDR2 is SYGVKD in the germline V gene. The CDR3 runs to 18 residues. CDR3: CAISESRQGLSGANVLTF. CDR3 DNA: TGTGCCATCAGTGAGTCCCGACAGGGACTCTCTGGGGCCAACGTCCTGACTTTC.

The chain links TRBV7-9 to TRBJ1-2; 7 bases are shared with TRBD1. The length of the CDR3 is 13 residues. V dropped 1 base and J dropped 7; count of bases not matched to a gene: 3. Germline CDR1 is SEHNR and CDR2 is FQNEAQ (reference sequence). The CDR3 nucleotides are TGTGCCAGCAGCTTAGAGGGGGCTGCTGGCTACACCTTC. The encoded protein is CASSLEGAAGYTF.

The V call is TRBV5-1, the J call TRBJ2-2; a possible D gene is TRBD2 (6 bases). V was clipped by 4 bases and J by 6 bases, with 16 bases between them. Germline V lookup: CDR1 SGHRS, CDR2 YFSETQ. The CDR3 contains 15 residues. For the CDR3, the DNA is TGCGCCAGCAGCGCGATGCCTAGCGTTTCCGGGGAGCTGTTTTTT. Amino acids: CASSAMPSVSGELFF.

V usage is TRBV29-1 and J usage is TRBJ2-5; possible D gene TRBD2, 5 bases. The CDR3 loop spans 13 amino acids. Germline lookup yields CDR1 SQVTM and CDR2 ANQGSEA. The ends were cut back, 4 bases at V and 2 bases at J, with 11 bases in the middle. DNA of the CDR3: TGCAGCGTTGCCAGGACTCCACAAGAGACCCAGTACTTC. Residues: CSVARTPQETQYF.

With respect to this clone: Other DNA sequences of this sample code for an identical CDR3. The V call is TRBV18, the J call TRBJ1-5; tentatively, D is TRBD1 (6 bases). Germline CDR1 reads KGHSH; CDR2 reads LQKENI. The CDR3 has 15 amino acids. V was shortened by 3 bases and J by 0 bases, with 9 bases between the two germline ends. CDR3 in amino acids: CASSPRGVSNQPQHF. In DNA, the CDR3 is TGTGCCAGCTCACCGAGGGGGGTTAGCAATCAGCCCCAGCATTTT.